What follows are 10 T cell receptor beta chains derived from one specimen sequenced in a study of prognosis after radiotherapy for stage I lung cancer. Using two-round multiplex PCR, the authors amplified TCR beta CDR3 from genomic DNA. Initially, in first-round PCR, primers specific to each TRBV and TRBJ gene were used. TCRdb called the multiplex PCR reads again in MiXCR, with one record for every CDR3 protein. Of 20,000 or so distinct CDR3 sequences listed, roughly 28% are singletons. The sequencing here drew on PBMCs, taken before or after stereotactic body radiation therapy (not recorded which). The receptors were sampled from a donor aged 50 or older with non-small cell lung cancer.

This clonotype was seen ten or more times. The rearrangement uses TRBV19 and TRBJ1-6; D is ambiguous. With 3 bases removed from V and 0 bases from J, the gap between germline ends came to 12 bases. Germline values: CDR1 LNHDA, CDR2 SQIVND (reference sequence). The CDR3 totals 17 residues. CDR3 residues: CASSMVAASSYNSPLHF. CDR3 nucleotides: TGTGCCAGTAGTATGGTGGCAGCGAGCTCCTATAATTCACCCCTCCACTTT.

This clonotype was picked up many times. The chain employs TRBV4-1 and TRBJ2-1; 9 nucleotides match TRBD2. The CDR3 runs 16 residues. J lost 4 bases, V lost 4 bases, and 8 bases had no gene match. Germline loops: CDR1 MGHRA, CDR2 YSYEKL. The CDR3 protein is CASSPSGLAKYNEQFF. The CDR3 DNA is TGCGCCAGCAGCCCTTCGGGACTAGCTAAGTACAATGAGCAGTTCTTC.

This clonotype was found many times. One end of the junction fails to match germline, which may point to a read error. The chain is built from TRBV6-1 and TRBJ2-7; 8 bases agree with TRBD1. Germline V gene lookup returns CDR1 MNHNS and CDR2 SASEGT. The CDR3 covers 14 residues. DNA for the CDR3: TGTGCCAGCAAAACCAGGGGGCGCTCCGACGAGCAGTACTTC. Amino acids: CASKTRGRSDEQYF.

This clonotype appeared many times. The rearrangement joins TRBV6-1 to TRBJ2-1; D is unresolved. There are 12 residues in the CDR3. The germline V gene encodes CDR1 MNHNS and CDR2 SASEGT. V was cut by 3 bases and J by 3 bases, with 3 bases left in between. Here the CDR3 reads CASSDNYNEQFF. The CDR3 coding sequence is TGTGCCAGCAGTGACAACTACAATGAGCAGTTCTTC.

This clonotype came up many times. The chain couples TRBV20-1 to TRBJ2-5; 14 bases line up with TRBD2. With 6 bases clipped from V and 0 bases from J, the junction kept 6 bases outside the gene matches. The germline CDR1 and CDR2 sequences are DFQATT and SNEGSKA (reference sequence). There are 16 residues in the CDR3. This chain's CDR3 is CSAKGLAGEYQETQYF. The CDR3 DNA is TGCAGTGCCAAGGGACTAGCGGGAGAGTACCAAGAGACCCAGTACTTC.

In its sample, this clonotype was seen many times. The V call is TRBV20-1, the J call TRBJ2-1; the D is unclear. Germline V lookup: CDR1 DFQATT, CDR2 SNEGSKA (reference sequence). The V end was cut by 6 bases, the J end by 3 bases, with 9 bases between. This CDR3 comprises 12 residues. Here the CDR3 reads CSAGFVYNEQFF. The CDR3 nucleotides are TGCAGTGCAGGGTTCGTCTACAATGAGCAGTTCTTC.

This clonotype showed up many times. The chain uses TRBV5-5 and TRBJ2-5; a possible D gene is TRBD1 (5 bases). The CDR3 extends over 13 amino acids. Germline lookup yields CDR1 SGHKS and CDR2 YYEKEE (reference sequence). V dropped 3 bases and J dropped 0 bases, with 6 bases sitting between them. DNA of the CDR3: TGTGCCAGCAGCTCGGACAACCAAGAGACCCAGTACTTC. It is translated as CASSSDNQETQYF.

This clonotype was recorded at least ten times. The chain is built from TRBV7-2 and TRBJ2-1; D perhaps matches TRBD1 (5 bases). CDR1 SGHTA and CDR2 FQGNSA come from the germline V gene. The CDR3 is made up of 18 amino acids. Deletions cut 4 bases from V and 0 bases from J, with 19 bases between. CDR3 in DNA: TGTGCCAGCAGCTCACCTCGGTGGCAGGGCCTCTCCTACAATGAGCAGTTCTTC. This sequence encodes CASSSPRWQGLSYNEQFF.

A few counts support this clonotype. This may be a read error, as it is one base from a much larger clone. V and J are TRBV6-5 and TRBJ2-6; possibly TRBD1 for D (5 bases). This CDR3 contains 15 residues. Germline V gene sequence: CDR1 MNHEY, CDR2 SVGAGI. CDR3 nucleotide sequence: TGTGCCAGCAGTTACGAAGCCTCTGGGGCCAACGTCCTGATTTTC. It codes for CASSYEASGANVLIF.

This clonotype was found many times. The chain links TRBV2 to TRBJ2-7, with 7 nucleotides matching TRBD1. The V gene end was trimmed by 4 bases and the J gene end by 2 bases; junction bases not matched to a gene: 14. Germline V CDR1 and CDR2: SNHLY, FYNNEI. The CDR3 has 17 amino acids. The CDR3 DNA sequence: TGTGCCAGCAGTGTTTCCAGGATGAGAACAGGGGCCTACGAGCAGTACTTC. Its protein product is CASSVSRMRTGAYEQYF.